The TCR beta chain described here comes from a study of blood T cell repertoires in COVID-19. Study-level background: Some COVID-19 samples were acute and others convalescent; all came from the United States, Italy and Spain. PBMCs, B-cell-depleted T cells, or T cells were the source of the cDNA or gDNA that made up the material.

Germline lookup yields CDR1 MNHEY and CDR2 SMNVEV (reference sequence). The J segment lost 8 bases and the V segment lost 4 bases, leaving 14 bases of the junction unmatched. The CDR3 sequence is 18 residues long. In the study's own analysis: Nucleated cell number was recorded as an estimate derived from reference gene primer amplification. Assay used: immunoSEQ multiplex PCR; TCRdb lists only in-frame clones, some missing. V, J and clone size reflect that table, while D and trimming were determined from the DNA. The table lists over 120,000 clones, roughly 89% of them singletons. This clonotype originated in a woman aged 45-65 years with acute or convalescent COVID-19. The chain couples TRBV27 to TRBJ2-2, with 12 nucleotides matching TRBD2. The sequenced sample was peripheral blood. CDR3 DNA: TGTGCCAGCAGTTGGGCCCCTAGCGGGAGGGCTTCAGGGGGGGAGCTGTTTTTT. Its translation is CASSWAPSGRASGGELFF.